This is a list of T cell receptor beta chains from one sample in a study of cytomegalovirus exposure and HLA in healthy donors. TCRdb keeps only in-frame clones here, not all; method: immunoSEQ multiplex PCR. The sample carries 150,000 to 200,000 clones, about 82% recorded once. Sequenced sample: PBMCs. All receptors come from a woman aged 18 to 35 in good health and CMV-seronegative. Each CDR3 is given without its conserved first and last residue. The order of the fields is V gene, clone size, J gene, CDR3 protein. Clone size is not always given. Where it is, it says once, few, many or a class for expanded clones.

TRBV10-3	few	TRBJ2-7	ATSRDLSSYEQY
TRBV4-1	.	TRBJ1-2	ASSRDRDYGYT
TRBV7-9	.	TRBJ2-1	ASSYSGTGFDEQF
TRBV10-3	.	TRBJ1-1	AIMTGADTEAF
TRBV28	.	TRBJ1-2	ASRATGVGGYT
TRBV6-4	.	TRBJ1-6	ASSDSGQTSPLH
TRBV7-2	.	TRBJ1-4	ASSLRRTMGRLF
TRBV5-8	.	TRBJ2-2	ASSWMVGLVNPGELF
TRBV15	.	TRBJ1-5	ATSRGDSQGLRPQH
TRBV2	.	TRBJ2-6	ASSEGHSGANVLT
TRBV9	.	TRBJ1-2	ASSVVRTGENYGYT
TRBV6-1	.	TRBJ1-5	ASRFYRVDQPQH
TRBV10-1	.	TRBJ1-2	ASSEDRSHVGYT
TRBV6-1	.	TRBJ1-5	ASSSQGGGNQPQH
TRBV5-8	.	TRBJ2-1	ASSLVRYEQF
TRBV27	.	TRBJ1-2	ASSPRPSYRGLTYGYT
TRBV5-5	.	TRBJ1-1	ASSLMGGGLDGTEAF
TRBV19	.	TRBJ1-5	ASIGGQGAYQPQH
TRBV25-1	once	TRBJ2-5	ASHKRGSETQY
TRBV18	.	TRBJ1-1	ASSRAGTLNTEAF
TRBV18	.	TRBJ1-3	ASSTGTGTRHSGNTIY
TRBV7-3	.	TRBJ2-3	ASSLSSGVNTQY
TRBV19	.	TRBJ1-3	ASSIVSGNTIY
TRBV25-1	.	TRBJ2-5	ASSAREGLETQY
TRBV2	.	TRBJ2-7	ASSESRLAYYEQY
TRBV5-1	.	TRBJ2-2	ASSLAGQGNTGELF
TRBV6-5	.	TRBJ2-1	ASSYPLAGGGNEQF
TRBV6-1	.	TRBJ1-2	ASRHSGDSYGYT
TRBV14	.	TRBJ1-2	ASSQVQGHGYT
TRBV5-1	.	TRBJ2-3	ASRHKLTSGGTDTQY
TRBV5-4	.	TRBJ1-1	ASSLKAGVTEAF
TRBV10-3	.	TRBJ1-2	AISESGGDRGPYGYT
TRBV5-1	.	TRBJ2-3	ASSLAGKLAASTDTQY
TRBV5-4	.	TRBJ2-7	ASSLGTSAYEQY
TRBV7-8	.	TRBJ2-7	ASSLARRNEQY
TRBV7-3	few	TRBJ2-1	ASSRLAGAHNEQF
TRBV7-8	.	TRBJ1-3	ASSLSSSTGYSGNTIY
TRBV7-2	.	TRBJ2-2	ASRSRLTPNTGELF
TRBV5-5	.	TRBJ2-7	ASSSSYEQY
TRBV7-9	.	TRBJ2-1	ASSLQGGRYNEQF
TRBV6-5	once	TRBJ1-5	ASSRGGDQPQH
TRBV13	once	TRBJ2-1	ASSVRDSRGEQF
TRBV19	.	TRBJ1-5	ASSIEGNQPQH
TRBV5-1	.	TRBJ1-3	ASSPLQGGGNTIY
TRBV6-5	.	TRBJ2-2	ASRHPENTGELF
TRBV12-2	.	TRBJ2-3	ASRPAKAGGGCSQY
TRBV4-1	.	TRBJ1-2	ASSQDPVRDGGYT
TRBV5-1	.	TRBJ1-1	ASSKTGSLSTEAF